The 9 T cell receptor beta chains below all came from one sample that was sequenced in a study of shared clonotypes between healthy human individuals. Profiled with immunoSEQ multiplex PCR; TCRdb holds only in-frame clones, not every one. The data show 2 million to 2.5 million clones, with over 85% seen just once and about 0.34% held by the top ten. The sample taken for sequencing was naive CD4+ T cells from PBMCs. Regarding subset: CD45RA+ positively selected. These receptor sequences come from a man between 18 and 35 years old in good health. Some clones in this sample may be carry-over from other donors' samples.

CDR3 residues: CASSLEPGGNIQYF. CDR3 in DNA: TGCGCCAGCAGCTTGGAACCTGGGGGGAACATTCAGTACTTC. This chain joins TRBV5-1 and TRBJ2-4; maybe TRBD2 (6 bases). V lost 0 bases, J lost 7 bases, and 11 bases lay in between. The CDR3 is made up of 14 amino acids. Germline values: CDR1 SGHRS, CDR2 YFSETQ.

V and J are TRBV9 and TRBJ2-4; D is uncertain. Per the germline V gene, CDR1 is SGDLS and CDR2 is YYNGEE. V gave up 0 bases and J gave up 8 bases, with 12 bases separating them. The CDR3 runs 14 residues. As DNA, the CDR3 is TGTGCCAGCAGCGTAGCTGAGGATAGGTACATTCAGTACTTC. Protein sequence: CASSVAEDRYIQYF.

This clone was seen once. J is TRBJ2-5 and V is TRBV9, with a tentative D call TRBD2 (6 bases). CDR3 length: 15 amino acids. Looked up from germline, CDR1 is SGDLS and CDR2 is YYNGEE. V was shortened by 1 base and J by 5 bases, with 15 bases between the two germline ends. CDR3 sequence (DNA): TGTGCCAGCAGCGTACAATTGGGCCGGGAGGAGACCCAGTACTTC. It codes for CASSVQLGREETQYF.

The chain joins TRBV7-2 to TRBJ1-5, with 8 bases identical to TRBD1. This CDR3 has 15 amino acids. Germline loops: CDR1 SGHTA, CDR2 FQGNSA. Unmatched junction bases numbered 4, after V lost 4 bases and J lost 2 bases. The CDR3 spells CASSSDRVGNQPQHF. The CDR3 DNA sequence: TGTGCCAGCAGCTCGGACAGGGTTGGCAATCAGCCCCAGCATTTT.

The chain carries TRBV7-3 and TRBJ2-1; D is ambiguous. Germline assignment: CDR1 SGHTA and CDR2 FQGTGA. The V and J ends lost 5 bases and 1 base respectively, with 12 bases between them. CDR3 length: 15 residues. CDR3 in DNA: TGTGCCAGCAGCGCATGGTATAATTCCTACAATGAGCAGTTCTTC. This sequence encodes CASSAWYNSYNEQFF. The complete variable domain, with remaining parts taken from reference TRBV7-3 and TRBJ2-1, reads GAGVSQTPSNKVTEKGKYVELRCDPISGHTALYWYRQSLGQGPEFLIYFQGTGAADDSGLPNDRFFAVRPEGSVSTLKIQRTERGDSAVYLCASSAWYNSYNEQFFGPGTRLTVL.

The chain has TRBV7-3 and TRBJ2-1; D perhaps matches TRBD1 (6 bases). Germline V CDR1 and CDR2: SGHTA, FQGTGA. There are 17 residues in the CDR3. Trimming took 0 bases from V and 2 from J, leaving 14 bases between them. CDR3 nucleotides: TGTGCCAGCAGCTTAACTGGTCAGGGGCTCCCCTACAATGAGCAGTTCTTC. Translating it yields CASSLTGQGLPYNEQFF.

The chain employs TRBV25-1 and TRBJ2-7; a weak D match, TRBD1 (5 bases). CDR1 is MGHDK and CDR2 is SYGVNS in the germline V gene. The CDR3 extends over 12 amino acids. The V end was cut by 5 bases, the J end by 9 bases, with 14 bases between. CDR3 sequence (DNA): TGTGCCAGCAGTTTACAGGCCACGCCGCAGTACTTC. It codes for CASSLQATPQYF.

This clone was recorded once. This chain uses TRBV9 with TRBJ2-7; 9 bases are shared with TRBD1. Germline assignment: CDR1 SGDLS and CDR2 YYNGEE. After removal of 2 bases from V and 4 bases from J, the junction contained 7 bases not matched to a gene. The CDR3 covers 15 residues. The CDR3 DNA reads as TGTGCCAGCAGCGTCGACGGACAGGGGCTTTACGAGCAGTACTTC. Its protein is CASSVDGQGLYEQYF.

V gene TRBV5-1 combines with J gene TRBJ2-7; the match to TRBD2 covers 12 bases. Germline loops: CDR1 SGHRS, CDR2 YFSETQ. J gave up 0 bases and V 3 bases, and 4 bases lay outside the gene matches. This CDR3 comprises 16 residues. DNA of the CDR3: TGCGCCAGCAGCTCCCGGACTAGCGGGGTCTCCTACGAGCAGTACTTC. It specifies CASSSRTSGVSYEQYF.